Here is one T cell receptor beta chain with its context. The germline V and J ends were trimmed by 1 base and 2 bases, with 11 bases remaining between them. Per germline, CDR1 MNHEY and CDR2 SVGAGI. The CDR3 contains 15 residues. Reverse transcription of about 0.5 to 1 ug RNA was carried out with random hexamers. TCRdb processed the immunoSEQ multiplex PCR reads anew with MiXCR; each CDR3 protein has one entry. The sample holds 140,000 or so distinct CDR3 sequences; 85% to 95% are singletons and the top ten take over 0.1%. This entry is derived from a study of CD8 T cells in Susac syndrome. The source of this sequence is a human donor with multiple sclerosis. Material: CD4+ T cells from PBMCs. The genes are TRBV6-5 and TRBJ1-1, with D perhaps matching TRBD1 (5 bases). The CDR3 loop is CASSYWYDSNTEAFF. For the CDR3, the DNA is TGTGCCAGCAGTTACTGGTACGACAGTAACACTGAAGCTTTCTTT.